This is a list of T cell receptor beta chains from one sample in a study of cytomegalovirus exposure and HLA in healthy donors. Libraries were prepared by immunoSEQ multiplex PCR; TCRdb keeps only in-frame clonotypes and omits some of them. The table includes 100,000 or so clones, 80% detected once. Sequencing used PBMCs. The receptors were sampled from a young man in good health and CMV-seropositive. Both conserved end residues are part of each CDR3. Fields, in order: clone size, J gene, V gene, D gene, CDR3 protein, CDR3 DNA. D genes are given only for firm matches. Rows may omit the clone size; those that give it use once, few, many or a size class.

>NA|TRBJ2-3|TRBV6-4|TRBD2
CASSATSGGADTQYF
TGTGCCAGCAGTGCGACTAGCGGGGGTGCAGATACGCAGTATTTT
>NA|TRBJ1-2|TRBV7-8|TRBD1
CASSLNPGTGGYGYTF
TGTGCCAGCAGCTTAAACCCGGGGACAGGGGGCTATGGCTACACCTTC
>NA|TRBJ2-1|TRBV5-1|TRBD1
CASSLAGQGYNEQFF
TGCGCCAGCAGCTTGGCAGGACAGGGCTACAATGAGCAGTTCTTC
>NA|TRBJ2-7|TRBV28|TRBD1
CASSTGQGAYEQYF
TGTGCCAGCAGTACGGGACAGGGGGCTTACGAGCAGTACTTC
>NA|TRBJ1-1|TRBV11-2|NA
CARLGGPMNTEAFF
TGTGCCCGCCTGGGGGGGCCCATGAACACTGAAGCTTTCTTT
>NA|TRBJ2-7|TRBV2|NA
CAGGDSNYEQYF
TGTGCCGGAGGGGACAGCAACTACGAGCAGTACTTC
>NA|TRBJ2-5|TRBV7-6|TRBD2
CASSLWTSGGAGETQYF
TGTGCCAGCAGCTTATGGACTAGCGGGGGGGCCGGTGAGACCCAGTACTTC
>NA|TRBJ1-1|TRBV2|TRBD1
CASTKNGQGAQAFF
TGTGCCAGCACCAAAAACGGACAGGGGGCCCAAGCTTTCTTT
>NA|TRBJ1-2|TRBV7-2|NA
CASSAEWSGYTF
TGTGCCAGCAGCGCGGAGTGGAGCGGCTACACCTTC
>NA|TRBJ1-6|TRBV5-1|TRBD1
CASSGQEAGNSPLHF
TGCGCCAGCAGCGGACAGGAGGCGGGTAATTCACCCCTCCACTTT
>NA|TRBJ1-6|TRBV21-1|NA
CASTPEGQKNSPLHF
TGTGCCAGTACCCCGGAGGGACAGAAAAATTCACCCCTCCACTTT
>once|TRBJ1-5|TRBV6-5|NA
CASRPPGGGSPQHF
TGTGCCAGCAGGCCGCCTGGGGGCGGGTCGCCCCAGCATTTT
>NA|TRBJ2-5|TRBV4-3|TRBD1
CASSSGTGGAETQYF
TGCGCCAGCAGCTCAGGGACAGGGGGCGCGGAGACCCAGTACTTC
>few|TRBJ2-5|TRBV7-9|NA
CSSSQQSGSRETQYF
TGTTCCAGCAGCCAGCAGTCGGGATCAAGGGAGACCCAGTACTTC
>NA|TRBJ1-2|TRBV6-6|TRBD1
CASSPRDRAERGYTF
TGTGCCAGCAGCCCTAGGGACAGGGCAGAACGGGGCTACACCTTC
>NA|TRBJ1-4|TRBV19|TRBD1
CASSIIRWTGVSVGTNEKLFF
TGTGCCAGTAGTATAATCCGATGGACAGGGGTCAGTGTCGGGACTAATGAAAAACTGTTTTTT
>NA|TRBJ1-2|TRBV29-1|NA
CSVDKQGESYGYTF
TGCAGCGTTGATAAGCAGGGCGAAAGTTATGGCTACACCTTC
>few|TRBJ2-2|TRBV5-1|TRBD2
CASSSGTSGVTGELFF
TGCGCCAGCAGCTCGGGGACTAGCGGGGTCACCGGGGAGCTGTTTTTT
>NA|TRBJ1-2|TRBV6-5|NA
CAGRGGYTF
TGTGCCGGCCGTGGCGGCTACACCTTC
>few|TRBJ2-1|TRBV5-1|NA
CASSPPRGYNEQFF
TGCGCCAGCAGCCCCCCGCGGGGCTACAATGAGCAGTTCTTC
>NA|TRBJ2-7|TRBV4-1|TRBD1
CASSQWTGVNYEQYF
TGCGCCAGCAGCCAATGGACAGGCGTCAACTACGAGCAGTACTTC
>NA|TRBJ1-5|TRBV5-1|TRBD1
CASSLVGQGDQPQHF
TGCGCCAGCAGCTTGGTGGGACAGGGAGATCAGCCCCAGCATTTT
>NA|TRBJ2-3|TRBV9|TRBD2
CASSVGSGGVTDTQYF
TGTGCCAGCAGCGTGGGTAGCGGGGGGGTTACAGATACGCAGTATTTT
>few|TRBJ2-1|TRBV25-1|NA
CASTVYNEQFF
TGTGCCAGCACGGTCTACAATGAGCAGTTCTTC
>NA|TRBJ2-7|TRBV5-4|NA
CASSLDSLSSYEQYF
TGTGCCAGCAGCTTGGACAGCCTCAGCTCCTACGAGCAGTACTTC
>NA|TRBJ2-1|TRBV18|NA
CASSPGQNEQFF
TGTGCCAGCTCACCTGGACAGAATGAGCAGTTCTTC
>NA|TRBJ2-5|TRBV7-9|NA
CASSLGEAQETQYF
TGTGCCAGCAGCTTAGGGGAGGCTCAAGAGACCCAGTACTTC
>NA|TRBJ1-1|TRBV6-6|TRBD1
CASQTGEGTEAFF
TGTGCCAGCCAAACAGGGGAAGGCACTGAAGCTTTCTTT
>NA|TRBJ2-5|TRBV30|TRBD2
CAWSTRRGRGAETQYF
TGTGCCTGGAGTACCCGGAGAGGGAGGGGCGCTGAGACCCAGTACTTC
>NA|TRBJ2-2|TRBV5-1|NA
CASSGSGTNTGELFF
TGCGCCAGCAGCGGGTCCGGGACGAACACCGGGGAGCTGTTTTTT
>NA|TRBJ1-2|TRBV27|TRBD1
CASSPTGNYGYTF
TGTGCCAGCTCTCCGACAGGGAACTATGGCTACACCTTC
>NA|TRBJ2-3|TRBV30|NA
CAWNTGAGTDTQYF
TGTGCCTGGAACACAGGTGCTGGCACAGATACGCAGTATTTT
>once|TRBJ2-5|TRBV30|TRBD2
CACALGTSGGQRIAQYF
TGTGCCTGTGCCCTCGGGACTAGCGGGGGGCAGAGGATAGCCCAGTACTTC
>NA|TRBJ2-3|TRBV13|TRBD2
CASSLGTSGDTQYF
TGTGCCAGCAGCTTAGGGACTAGCGGCGATACGCAGTATTTT
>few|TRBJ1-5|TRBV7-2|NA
CASSLEGRGDQPQHF
TGTGCCAGCAGCTTAGAAGGCAGGGGTGATCAGCCCCAGCATTTT
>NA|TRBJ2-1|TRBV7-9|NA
CASSTHRQLSYNEQFF
TGTGCCAGCAGCACCCATCGACAGCTCTCCTACAATGAGCAGTTCTTC
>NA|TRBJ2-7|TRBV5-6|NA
CASSQGGSSYEQYF
TGTGCCAGCAGCCAGGGGGGCTCCTCCTACGAGCAGTACTTC
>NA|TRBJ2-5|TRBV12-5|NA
CASGFPSPTGTYQETQYF
TGTGCTAGTGGTTTCCCTTCACCCACCGGGACATACCAAGAGACCCAGTACTTC
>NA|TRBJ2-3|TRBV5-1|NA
CASSPVGLGNTDTQYF
TGCGCCAGCAGCCCCGTGGGACTGGGTAACACAGATACGCAGTATTTT
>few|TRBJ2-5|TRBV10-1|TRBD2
CASSDVREGWETQYF
TGCGCCAGCAGTGATGTCAGGGAGGGATGGGAGACCCAGTACTTC
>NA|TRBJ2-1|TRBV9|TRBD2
CASSYGTSGDPFF
TGTGCCAGCAGTTATGGGACTAGCGGGGACCCTTTCTTC
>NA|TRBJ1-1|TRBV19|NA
CASGERLASPEAFF
TGTGCCAGCGGGGAGCGACTTGCGAGCCCTGAAGCTTTCTTT
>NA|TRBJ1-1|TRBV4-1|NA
CASSQVGGAFEAFF
TGCGCCAGCAGCCAAGTGGGGGGAGCGTTCGAAGCTTTCTTT
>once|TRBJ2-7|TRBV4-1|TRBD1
CASSHVGQGQGEQYF
TGCGCCAGCAGCCACGTTGGACAGGGACAGGGAGAGCAGTACTTC
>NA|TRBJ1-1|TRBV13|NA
CASSSFPGGAFF
TGTGCCAGCAGCTCCTTTCCCGGCGGCGCTTTCTTT
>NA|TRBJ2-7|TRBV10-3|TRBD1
CAISAGTGGYEQYF
TGTGCCATCAGTGCCGGGACAGGGGGCTACGAGCAGTACTTC
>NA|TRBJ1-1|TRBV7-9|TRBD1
CASKIQGETEAFF
TGTGCCAGCAAAATACAGGGGGAAACTGAAGCTTTCTTT
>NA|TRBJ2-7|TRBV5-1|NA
CASSFGEDEQYF
TGCGCCAGCAGCTTTGGGGAGGACGAGCAGTACTTC
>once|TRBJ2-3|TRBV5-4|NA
CASSPTRGRATTDTQYF
TGTGCCAGCAGCCCAACGCGGGGCAGGGCCACCACAGATACGCAGTATTTT
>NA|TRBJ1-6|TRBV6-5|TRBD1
CASTTGAYNSPLHF
TGTGCCAGCACGACAGGGGCCTATAATTCACCCCTCCACTTT
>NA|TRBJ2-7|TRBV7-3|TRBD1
CASSRDRYYEQYF
TGTGCCAGCAGCCGGGACAGATACTACGAGCAGTACTTC
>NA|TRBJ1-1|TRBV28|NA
CASIQARVRREAFF
TGTGCCAGCATCCAAGCCCGGGTAAGGCGGGAAGCTTTCTTT
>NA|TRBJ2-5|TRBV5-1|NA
CASSQGTGSKETQYF
TGCGCCAGCAGCCAGGGGACGGGGTCCAAGGAGACCCAGTACTTC
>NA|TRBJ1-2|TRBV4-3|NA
CASSPGEGLADGYTF
TGCGCCAGCAGCCCCGGGGAGGGGCTTGCGGATGGCTACACCTTC
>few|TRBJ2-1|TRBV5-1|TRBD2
CASSWRGVNNEQFF
TGCGCCAGCAGCTGGCGGGGGGTAAACAATGAGCAGTTCTTC
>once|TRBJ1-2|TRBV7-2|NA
CASSLDHSQALGYTF
TGTGCCAGCAGCTTAGACCATAGTCAGGCACTTGGCTACACCTTC
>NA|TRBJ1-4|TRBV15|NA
CATAQRGTEKLFF
TGTGCCACCGCCCAACGGGGTACCGAAAAACTGTTTTTT